This TCR beta chain derives from a study of response to subunit inactivated influenza vaccine. Via MiXCR, TCRdb re-called the RT-PCR reads, giving one row per CDR3 protein. This sample carries 280,000 or so distinct CDR3 sequences, roughly 22% of them seen once, and the ten largest clones take about a tenth. This sequence originates from a man aged 50 to 75 who received an inactivated influenza vaccine. Sequencing used PBMCs from blood, obtained 21 months after vaccination.

The CDR3 DNA sequence: TGCGCCAGCAGCCAAGAGGCGTTGGGGTTTGGGGCCAACGTCCTGACTTTC. This sequence encodes CASSQEALGFGANVLTF. V gene TRBV4-3 combines with J gene TRBJ2-6, with D unresolved. The germline V gene has CDR1 LGHNA and CDR2 YSLEER. Trimming stripped 0 bases from V and 3 bases from J, with 12 bases between. The CDR3 spans 17 residues.